One sample yielded the 8 T cell receptor beta chains listed below, sequenced in a study of cytomegalovirus exposure and HLA in healthy donors (dated by TCRdb to about 2017). Library generation was performed with the immunoSEQ multiplex PCR assay. The multiplex PCR relied on a mix of 60 forward primers for TCR Vbeta segments and 13 reverse primers for TCR Jbeta segments. Not all clones reach the TCRdb copy of this immuneACCESS table, which keeps in-frame sequences only. Checked studies attribute under half of the gap to unresolved V genes and leave the rest unexplained. Here the sample has fewer than 250,000 clones; roughly 80% occur a single time. Of the sample, 1.3% to 1.5% falls within the top ten clones. The specimen was PBMCs. The receptors derive from a girl between 10 and 17 years old in good health and CMV-seronegative.

The sample holds one count of this clone. The rearrangement joins TRBV2 to TRBJ1-5, with TRBD1 matching 10 bases. Germline V lookup: CDR1 SNHLY, CDR2 FYNNEI. J lost 0 bases, V lost 4 bases, and 0 bases had no gene match. The CDR3 runs to 15 residues. The CDR3 DNA sequence: TGTGCCAGCAGTGGGGACAGGGGTAGCAATCAGCCCCAGCATTTT. This encodes CASSGDRGSNQPQHF.

V and J are TRBV7-9 and TRBJ2-3, with TRBD1 identical over 10 bases. The germline gives CDR1 SEHNR, CDR2 FQNEAQ (reference sequence). With V trimmed by 6 bases and J by 3 bases, 6 bases remained unmatched. This CDR3 is built from 15 residues. CDR3 nucleotide sequence: TGTGCCAGCAGTAGGGACAGGGGAGCAACAGATACGCAGTATTTT. Its protein is CASSRDRGATDTQYF.

The chain is built from TRBV7-9 and TRBJ1-4; 9 nucleotides agree with TRBD1. The germline gives CDR1 SEHNR, CDR2 FQNEAQ (reference sequence). Unmatched junction bases numbered 8, after V lost 4 bases and J lost 8 bases. The CDR3 spans 15 residues. The CDR3 loop is CASSSGDRVVEKLFF. The CDR3 DNA is TGTGCCAGCAGCTCTGGGGACAGGGTCGTAGAAAAACTGTTTTTT.

V usage is TRBV25-1 and J usage is TRBJ1-1; D is possibly TRBD1 (6 bases). From germline, CDR1 is MGHDK and CDR2 SYGVNS. CDR3 length: 14 residues. Trimming removed 3 bases at V and 8 bases at J, with 16 bases between. The CDR3 sequence: CASSDLQGWSEAFF. CDR3 nucleotide sequence: TGTGCCAGCAGTGACCTGCAGGGGTGGTCCGAAGCTTTCTTT.

This chain uses TRBV28 with TRBJ1-1; D not resolved. Germline CDR1 MDHEN, CDR2 SYDVKM. The length of the CDR3 is 16 residues. Trimming took off 2 bases at V and 7 bases at J, with 20 bases between the two ends. Written as DNA, the CDR3 is TGTGCCAGCAGTTTAAACGGGAACCCCGTTGCGGGTGAAGCTTTCTTT. It yields the protein CASSLNGNPVAGEAFF.

The CDR3 DNA is TGTGCCAGCAGCCCCGGGGACACAGATACGCAGTATTTT. As protein: CASSPGDTDTQYF. The chain recombines TRBV11-2 with TRBJ2-3, with TRBD2 as a possible D gene (5 bases). With 5 bases removed from V and 2 bases from J, the gap between germline ends came to 8 bases. CDR1 is SGHAT, CDR2 FQNNGV, per germline. The CDR3 is made up of 13 amino acids. Looking up the rest from reference TRBV11-2 and TRBJ2-3 gives the full variable domain: EAGVAQSPRYKIIEKRQSVAFWCNPISGHATLYWYQQILGQGPKLLIQFQNNGVVDDSQLPKDRFSAERLKGVDSTLKIQPAKLEDSAVYLCASSPGDTDTQYFGPGTRLTVL.

The rearrangement links TRBV29-1 to TRBJ1-1, with 9 bases aligning to TRBD1. V was pared by 6 bases and J by 10 bases, with 12 bases of the junction left unmatched. The CDR3 has 13 residues. Germline values: CDR1 SQVTM, CDR2 ANQGSEA. DNA for the CDR3: TGCAGCGTGACGACAGGGGGTCTTTCTACAGCTTTCTTT. Its translation is CSVTTGGLSTAFF.

This chain connects TRBV7-3 to TRBJ1-1, with 12 positions matching TRBD1. Germline CDR1 SGHTA, CDR2 FQGTGA. V shed 1 base, J shed 11 bases, and the junction held 11 bases outside the gene matches. CDR3 length equals 16 residues. The CDR3 region is CASSLRKGQGARGAFF. The DNA of the CDR3 is TGTGCCAGCAGCTTAAGGAAGGGACAGGGGGCGCGGGGGGCTTTCTTT.